The text below deals with one TCR beta chain. Authors' methods: Reference gene primer amplification gave estimated nucleated cell counts. This table comes from immunoSEQ multiplex PCR, and its TCRdb copy is limited to in-frame clones, with some not included. V, J and clone size reflect that table, while D and trimming were determined from the DNA. The data show under 150,000 clones, approximately 87% seen once. The source of the sample is a study of blood T cell repertoires in COVID-19. At the level of the study: Italy, Spain and the United States were the sources of the convalescent and acute COVID-19 samples. T cells, B-cell-depleted T cells, or PBMCs provided the cDNA or gDNA that served as material.

From germline, CDR1 is MDHEN and CDR2 SYDVKM. The CDR3 contains 17 residues. The V segment lost 4 bases and the J segment 4 bases; nucleotides outside the gene matches: 7. The sequencing input was peripheral blood. The chain recombines TRBV28 with TRBJ2-7; TRBD2 matches at 16 bases. The TCR originated in a man in his sixties or seventies with active COVID-19. The CDR3 DNA reads as TGTGCCAGCAGTTCCGGGACTAGCGGGAGGGGTCGGTACGAGCAGTACTTC. Its protein product is CASSSGTSGRGRYEQYF.